The 30 T cell receptor beta chains below all came from one sample that was sequenced in a study of blood T cell repertoires in COVID-19. Libraries were prepared by immunoSEQ multiplex PCR; TCRdb keeps only in-frame clonotypes and omits some of them. The repertoire holds around 57,000 clones, around 90% seen once, with roughly a fifth in the top ten. The sequencing input was peripheral blood. The source is a woman of 80 years or more with COVID-19, enrolled during active disease.

The V call is TRBV2, the J call TRBJ2-2; 8 nucleotides agree with TRBD1. Trimming at V came to 2 bases and at J to 6 bases, leaving 5 bases not matched to a gene. The CDR3 extends over 15 amino acids. Germline V gene sequence: CDR1 SNHLY, CDR2 FYNNEI. CDR3 in amino acids: CASSEQGASAGELFF. In DNA, the CDR3 is TGTGCCAGCAGTGAACAGGGGGCCAGCGCCGGGGAGCTGTTTTTT.

This chain uses TRBV15 with TRBJ2-7; TRBD2 is a possible D gene (6 bases). Germline loops: CDR1 LNHNV, CDR2 YYDKDF (reference sequence). CDR3 size: 12 residues. The germline V and J ends were trimmed by 5 bases and 2 bases, with 7 bases remaining between them. CDR3 in amino acids: CATSGGTYEQYF. In DNA, the CDR3 is TGTGCCACCAGCGGGGGGACCTACGAGCAGTACTTC.

The chain has TRBV2 and TRBJ1-1; unclear D gene. CDR1 SNHLY and CDR2 FYNNEI come from the germline V gene. Trimming took 6 bases from V and 2 from J, leaving 10 bases between them. This CDR3 spans 13 amino acids. The CDR3 here is CASRERSNTEAFF. The CDR3 DNA is TGTGCCAGCAGGGAGCGGAGTAACACTGAAGCTTTCTTT.

The gene calls are TRBV3-1 (or the pseudogene TRBV3-2) and TRBJ1-2; 10 nucleotides agree with TRBD1. After removal of 1 base from V and 7 bases from J, the junction contained 3 bases not matched to a gene. This CDR3 region has 14 residues. CDR1 is LGHDT and CDR2 is YNNKEL in the germline V gene (reference sequence). The CDR3 DNA reads as TGTGCCAGCAGCCAAGGGGGACAGGGGAGTGGCTACACCTTC. It codes for CASSQGGQGSGYTF.

The chain employs TRBV5-1 and TRBJ2-1, with a tentative D call TRBD1 (6 bases). The ends were cut back, 7 bases at V and 9 bases at J, with 20 bases in the middle. Germline CDR1 is SGHRS and CDR2 is YFSETQ. CDR3 size: 14 residues. CDR3 coding DNA: TGCGCCAGCGGAGTTTCCAGGGGAGTCACTGAGCAGTTCTTC. The encoded protein is CASGVSRGVTEQFF. Looking up the rest from reference TRBV5-1 and TRBJ2-1 gives the full variable domain: KAGVTQTPRYLIKTRGQQVTLSCSPISGHRSVSWYQQTPGQGLQFLFEYFSETQRNKGNFPGRFSGRQFSNSRSEMNVSTLELGDSALYLCASGVSRGVTEQFFGPGTRLTVL.

The CDR3 sequence is CASSGRDRGLSATNEKLFF. CDR3 in DNA: TGTGCCAGCAGTGGTCGGGACAGGGGGCTATCCGCAACTAATGAAAAACTGTTTTTT. V usage is TRBV6-1 and J usage is TRBJ1-4, with 12 bases aligning to TRBD1. There are 19 residues in the CDR3. The V gene's germline CDR1 is MNHNS and CDR2 SASEGT. Trimming removed 4 bases from V and 0 bases from J; junction bases left unmatched: 9.

The chain combines TRBV9 with TRBJ2-7; tentatively, D is TRBD2 (6 bases). Trimming shortened V by 0 bases and J by 0 bases, and 10 bases separated the two germline ends. The V gene's germline CDR1 is SGDLS and CDR2 YYNGEE. The CDR3 is 15 amino acids. CDR3 bases: TGTGCCAGCAGCGTAGGAGGGACTCTCTCCTACGAGCAGTACTTC. As protein: CASSVGGTLSYEQYF.

This chain links TRBV6-1 with TRBJ1-1, with 8 bases that match TRBD1. The CDR3 consists of 15 residues. J gave up 3 bases and V 2 bases, and 5 bases lay outside the gene matches. Germline-derived CDR1 and CDR2 are MNHNS and SASEGT. The CDR3 sequence is CASSEPTTGDTEAFF. The CDR3 DNA follows: TGTGCCAGCAGTGAACCCACGACAGGGGACACTGAAGCTTTCTTT.

The rearrangement joins TRBV18 to TRBJ2-1; 8 bases are a match to TRBD1. The V gene's germline CDR1 is KGHSH and CDR2 LQKENI. V lost 1 base and J lost 2; bases outside the gene matches: 4. The CDR3 sequence is 16 residues long. CDR3 nucleotides: TGTGCCAGCTCACCACTTTCGACAGGGGCCTACAATGAGCAGTTCTTC. It codes for CASSPLSTGAYNEQFF.

This clone appeared a single time. The gene calls are TRBV30 and TRBJ2-1; perhaps TRBD2 as D (5 bases). Germline V gives CDR1 GTSNPN, CDR2 SVGIG (reference sequence). The CDR3 is 12 residues long. V shed 4 bases and J shed 8 bases, with 12 bases lying between them. The CDR3 DNA is TGTGCCTGGACCCCGGGGTCCTATGAGCAGTTCTTC. It yields the protein CAWTPGSYEQFF. The full variable domain, in which reference TRBV30 and TRBJ2-1 provide the parts outside the CDR3, is SQTIHQWPATLVQPVGSPLSLECTVEGTSNPNLYWYRQAAGRGLQLLFYSVGIGQISSEVPQNLSASRPQDRQFILSSKKLLLSDSGFYLCAWTPGSYEQFFGPGTRLTVL.

The chain joins TRBV3-1 (or the pseudogene TRBV3-2) to TRBJ1-5; a weak D match, TRBD1 (5 bases). Looked up from germline, CDR1 is LGHDT and CDR2 is YNNKEL (reference sequence). This CDR3 has 14 residues. V was trimmed by 1 base and J by 4 bases, leaving 8 bases between them. The CDR3 sequence is CASSQGGRNQPQHF. DNA of the CDR3: TGTGCCAGCAGCCAAGGGGGCAGAAATCAGCCCCAGCATTTT.

The rearrangement joins TRBV2 to TRBJ1-1; D is unresolved. CDR1 is SNHLY and CDR2 is FYNNEI in the germline V gene. Trimming removed 5 bases at V and 1 base at J, with 8 bases between. The CDR3 has 13 residues. CDR3 DNA: TGTGCCAGCAGTCTTGAGCGGAACACTGAAGCTTTCTTT. It translates to CASSLERNTEAFF. The full variable domain, rest sourced from reference TRBV2 and TRBJ1-1, is EPEVTQTPSHQVTQMGQEVILRCVPISNHLYFYWYRQILGQKVEFLVSFYNNEISEKSEIFDDQFSVERPDGSNFTLKIRSTKLEDSAMYFCASSLERNTEAFFGQGTRLTVV.

This chain connects TRBV29-1 to TRBJ1-1; D perhaps matches TRBD1 (6 bases). The germline gives CDR1 SQVTM, CDR2 ANQGSEA. The CDR3 loop spans 13 amino acids. V lost 6 bases to trimming and J lost 5 bases, with 16 bases between them. This CDR3 is CSVRNRAETEAFF. CDR3 in DNA: TGCAGCGTGAGAAACAGGGCAGAGACTGAAGCTTTCTTT. Full variable domain (outside the CDR3, taken from reference TRBV29-1 and TRBJ1-1): SAVISQKPSRDICQRGTSLTIQCQVDSQVTMMFWYRQQPGQSLTLIATANQGSEATYESGFVIDKFPISRPNLTFSTLTVSNMSPEDSSIYLCSVRNRAETEAFFGQGTRLTVV.

The genes are TRBV3-1 (or the pseudogene TRBV3-2) and TRBJ1-2; 8 bases align to TRBD1. CDR1 and CDR2 (germline): LGHDT, YNNKEL (reference sequence). The CDR3 length is 16 residues. With V trimmed by 1 base and J by 4 bases, 8 bases remained unmatched. The CDR3 DNA follows: TGTGCCAGCAGCCAAGTCAGGGGGCGAAAAAGCTATGGCTACACCTTC. This gives the protein CASSQVRGRKSYGYTF.

This clone is categorized as medium-sized. The rearrangement uses TRBV11-2 and TRBJ1-3; TRBD1 aligns across 7 bases. The CDR3 covers 18 residues. The V gene's germline CDR1 is SGHAT and CDR2 FQNNGV. Germline trimming cut 3 bases from V and 0 bases from J; bases unmatched to any gene: 11. The CDR3 protein is CASSFYRRQGPSGNTIYF. CDR3 DNA: TGTGCCAGCAGCTTTTACAGGAGACAGGGACCCTCTGGAAACACCATATATTTT.

The J gene is TRBJ2-5, the V gene TRBV7-9, with D perhaps matching TRBD2 (6 bases). CDR1 SEHNR and CDR2 FQNEAQ come from the germline V gene (reference sequence). The CDR3 spans 16 residues. V lost 5 bases to trimming and J lost 4 bases, with 20 bases between them. The CDR3 DNA sequence: TGTGCCAGCAGCCCTAGGGCACGGGGAGCGGGAGAGACCCAGTACTTC. Translation: CASSPRARGAGETQYF.

V gene TRBV7-9 combines with J gene TRBJ1-2, with D possibly TRBD1 on 5 matching bases. Germline lookup yields CDR1 SEHNR and CDR2 FQNEAQ (reference sequence). The CDR3 loop spans 14 amino acids. V dropped 5 bases and J dropped 7 bases, with 17 bases sitting between them. This CDR3 is CASSRPGQGGGYTF. In DNA, the CDR3 is TGTGCCAGCAGCCGGCCCGGGCAGGGAGGTGGCTACACCTTC.

The chain has TRBV6-5 and TRBJ2-3; 12 bases agree with TRBD2. Per the germline V gene, CDR1 is MNHEY and CDR2 is SVGAGI. The V and J ends lost 6 bases and 5 bases, in that order; junction bases with no gene match: 3. This CDR3 has 14 residues. CDR3 nucleotide sequence: TGTGCCAGCAGACCTAGCGGGGGGGGAGATACGCAGTATTTT. Its protein product is CASRPSGGGDTQYF.

This sequence joins TRBV27 and TRBJ1-5; TRBD1 aligns across 7 bases. In germline, CDR1 is MNHEY, CDR2 SMNVEV (reference sequence). The CDR3 has 16 amino acids. J lost 1 base, V lost 6 bases, and 9 bases had no gene match. The CDR3 reads CASRYTGERSNQPQHF. DNA of the CDR3: TGTGCCAGCAGATACACAGGGGAAAGAAGCAATCAGCCCCAGCATTTT.

This chain links TRBV19 with TRBJ2-1; D possibly corresponds to TRBD1 (5 bases). The CDR3 runs 13 residues. In germline, CDR1 is LNHDA, CDR2 SQIVND (reference sequence). Deletions cut 1 base from V and 7 bases from J, with 8 bases between. This chain's CDR3 is CASSIARANEQFF. The CDR3, as DNA: TGTGCCAGTAGTATAGCCAGGGCGAATGAGCAGTTCTTC.

The chain links TRBV5-1 to TRBJ1-2; no reliable D call. V lost 3 bases and J 8 bases, leaving 14 bases between the germline ends. The CDR3 runs 13 residues. CDR1 SGHRS and CDR2 YFSETQ come from the germline V gene. This chain's CDR3 is CASSSGAGFGYTF. Written as DNA, the CDR3 is TGCGCCAGCAGCTCGGGAGCCGGGTTCGGCTACACCTTC.

The V and J genes are TRBV30 and TRBJ1-2; D unclear. The CDR3 has 10 residues. Between the trimmed V and J ends, which lost 5 bases and 4 bases, there was a span of 5 bases. CDR1 is GTSNPN, CDR2 SVGIG, per germline (reference sequence). CDR3 amino acids: CAWLAYGYTF. In DNA form, the CDR3 reads TGTGCCTGGTTGGCCTATGGCTACACCTTC.

V and J are TRBV2 and TRBJ2-1; the match to TRBD2 covers 13 bases. The CDR3 is made up of 16 amino acids. V shed 3 bases, J shed 9 bases, and the junction held 8 bases outside the gene matches. Germline loops: CDR1 SNHLY, CDR2 FYNNEI. DNA for the CDR3: TGTGCCAGCAGTGAGACTAGCGGGGGGTTTTATACTGAGCAGTTCTTC. It is translated as CASSETSGGFYTEQFF.

This chain uses TRBV5-1 with TRBJ2-3; TRBD2 aligns across 7 bases. The germline V gene has CDR1 SGHRS and CDR2 YFSETQ. This CDR3 has 16 residues. The V segment lost 3 bases and the J segment 5 bases; nucleotides outside the gene matches: 12. CDR3 DNA: TGCGCCAGCAGCTCTGGAGTCGCGGGGGTGAGAGATACGCAGTATTTT. Protein sequence: CASSSGVAGVRDTQYF.

The chain uses TRBV28 and TRBJ1-5, with a possible D match to TRBD1 (6 bases). The CDR3 is made up of 16 amino acids. Germline V gene data show CDR1 as MDHEN and CDR2 as SYDVKM. The ends were cut back, 6 bases at V and 3 bases at J, with 18 bases in the middle. This chain's CDR3 is CASRIQGQGINQPQHF. DNA of the CDR3: TGTGCCAGCAGGATCCAAGGGCAGGGGATCAATCAGCCCCAGCATTTT.

The J gene is TRBJ2-7, the V gene TRBV5-1, with TRBD1 matching 7 bases. The CDR3 totals 13 residues. The germline gives CDR1 SGHRS, CDR2 YFSETQ. With V trimmed by 2 bases and J by 3 bases, 2 bases remained unmatched. Written as DNA, the CDR3 is TGCGCCAGCAGCTTACAGGGGAACTACGAGCAGTACTTC. Encoded protein: CASSLQGNYEQYF.

The rearrangement joins TRBV2 to TRBJ2-3; TRBD2 matches at 10 bases. This CDR3 comprises 15 residues. The germline V gene encodes CDR1 SNHLY and CDR2 FYNNEI. Trimming removed 8 bases from V and 1 base from J; junction bases left unmatched: 6. CDR3 residues: CASGQGLAGTDTQYF. For the CDR3, the DNA is TGTGCCAGCGGACAAGGACTAGCGGGCACAGATACGCAGTATTTT.

The gene calls are TRBV3-1 (or the pseudogene TRBV3-2) and TRBJ2-5; perhaps TRBD2 as D (6 bases). The CDR3 runs to 15 residues. Germline V gene sequence: CDR1 LGHDT, CDR2 YNNKEL (reference sequence). Trimming left V 0 bases short and J 4 bases short, with 12 bases between. The CDR3, as DNA: TGTGCCAGCAGCCAAGATTTGGGGCGGGGAGAGACCCAGTACTTC. This translates into CASSQDLGRGETQYF.

J is TRBJ2-2 and V is TRBV5-1, with 10 bases fitting TRBD1. V was pared by 5 bases and J by 3 bases, with 4 bases of the junction left unmatched. This CDR3 contains 15 residues. Germline V gene lookup returns CDR1 SGHRS and CDR2 YFSETQ. For the CDR3, the DNA is TGCGCCAGCAGGGCCGGACAGGGGGACACCGGGGAGCTGTTTTTT. It yields the protein CASRAGQGDTGELFF.

The chain employs TRBV3-1 (or the pseudogene TRBV3-2) and TRBJ1-2; D remains ambiguous. V was pared by 4 bases and J by 4 bases, with 10 bases between. The CDR3 loop spans 13 amino acids. CDR1 is LGHDT and CDR2 is YNNKEL in the germline V gene (reference sequence). This chain's CDR3 is CASSLPGSYGYTF. The CDR3 DNA reads as TGTGCCAGCAGCCTCCCGGGGTCCTATGGCTACACCTTC.